The 5 T cell receptor beta chains given below trace back to one sample, sequenced in a study of CD8 T cells in ankylosing spondylitis. Overall study findings and caveats: A TCR beta motif made of about 8 highly homologous variants seemed typical of ankylosing spondylitis blood.

TCRdb independently ran MiXCR on the 5' RACE reads; one entry per CDR3 protein. The table includes roughly 470,000 distinct CDR3 sequences, 25% to 30% detected once. Their antigens are not known. What was sequenced was blood, either unsorted or a sorted T cell fraction (not recorded which). These receptors were taken from a male donor with ankylosing spondylitis.

CDR3 DNA: TGCGCCAGCAGCGGGGATAAAACTAATGAAAAACTGTTTTTT. It encodes CASSGDKTNEKLFF. The chain uses TRBV5-1 and TRBJ1-4; D unresolved. CDR1 and CDR2 from the germline V gene are SGHRS and YFSETQ. The CDR3 length is 14 residues. V shed 4 bases and J shed 1 base, with 8 bases lying between them.

The V and J genes are TRBV9 and TRBJ2-1; the D is unclear. Trimming pared 0 bases from V and 5 bases from J, leaving 9 bases between. The CDR3 is 14 residues long. From germline, CDR1 is SGDLS and CDR2 YYNGEE. The CDR3 sequence: CASSVGSSHNEQFF. The CDR3, as DNA: TGTGCCAGCAGCGTAGGTAGTAGCCACAATGAGCAGTTCTTC.

CDR3 nucleotides: TGTGCCAGCAGCCCGAGGACTAGCGTGGCCGGGGAGCTGTTTTTT. Its translation: CASSPRTSVAGELFF. The chain couples TRBV7-7 to TRBJ2-2; 9 nucleotides match TRBD2. CDR1 SSHAT and CDR2 FNYEAQ come from the germline V gene (reference sequence). This CDR3 has 15 amino acids. J lost 6 bases, V lost 5 bases, and 7 bases had no gene match.

The gene calls are TRBV27 and TRBJ2-7; D is unclear. The CDR3 is 13 residues long. Germline CDR1 is MNHEY and CDR2 is SMNVEV (reference sequence). Trimming left V 5 bases short and J 2 bases short, with 10 bases between. This CDR3 is CASSPRITYEQYF. The CDR3 DNA reads TGTGCCAGCAGTCCTAGGATCACCTACGAGCAGTACTTC.

A few counts support this clonotype. The V call is TRBV11-2, the J call TRBJ2-7, with D possibly TRBD1 on 5 matching bases. The length of the CDR3 is 16 residues. The germline V gene has CDR1 SGHAT and CDR2 FQNNGV. V was cut by 3 bases and J by 2 bases, with 17 bases left in between. DNA for the CDR3: TGTGCCAGCAGCTTTAACTCAGGGTTCCAACCCTACGAGCAGTACTTC. Translated, it gives CASSFNSGFQPYEQYF.